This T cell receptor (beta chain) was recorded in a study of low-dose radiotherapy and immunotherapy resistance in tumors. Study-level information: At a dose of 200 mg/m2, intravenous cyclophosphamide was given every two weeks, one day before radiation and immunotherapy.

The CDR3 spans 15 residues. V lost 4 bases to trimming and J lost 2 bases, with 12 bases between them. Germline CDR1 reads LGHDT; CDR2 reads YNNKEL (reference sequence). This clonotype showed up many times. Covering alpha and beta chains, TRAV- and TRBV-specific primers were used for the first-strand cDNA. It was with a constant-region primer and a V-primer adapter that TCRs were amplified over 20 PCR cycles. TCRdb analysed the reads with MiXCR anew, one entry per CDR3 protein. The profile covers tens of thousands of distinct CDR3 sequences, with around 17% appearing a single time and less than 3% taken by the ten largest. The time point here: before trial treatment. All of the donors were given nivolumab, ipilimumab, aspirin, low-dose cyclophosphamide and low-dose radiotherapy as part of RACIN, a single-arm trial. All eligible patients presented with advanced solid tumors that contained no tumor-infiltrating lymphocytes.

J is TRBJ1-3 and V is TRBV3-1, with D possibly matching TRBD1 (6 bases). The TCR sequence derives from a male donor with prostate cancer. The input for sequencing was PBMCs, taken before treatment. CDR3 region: CASSPTGSAGNTIYF. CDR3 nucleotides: TGTGCCAGCAGCCCAACAGGGTCCGCTGGAAACACCATATATTTT.